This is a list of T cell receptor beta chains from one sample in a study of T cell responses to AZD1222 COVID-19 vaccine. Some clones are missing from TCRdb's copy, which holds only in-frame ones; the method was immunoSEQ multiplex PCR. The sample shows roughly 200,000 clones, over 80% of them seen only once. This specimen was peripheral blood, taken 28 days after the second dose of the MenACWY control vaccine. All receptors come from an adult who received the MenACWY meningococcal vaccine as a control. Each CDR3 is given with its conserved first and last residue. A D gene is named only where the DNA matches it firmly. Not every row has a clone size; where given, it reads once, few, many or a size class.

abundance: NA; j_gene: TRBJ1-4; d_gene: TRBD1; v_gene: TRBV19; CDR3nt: TGTGCCAGTAGCCGCCCGACAGGGATAAGCGGAAAACTGTTTTTT; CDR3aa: CASSRPTGISGKLFF
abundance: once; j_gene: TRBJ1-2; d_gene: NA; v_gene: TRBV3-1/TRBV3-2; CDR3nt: TGTGCCAGCAGCCAAGCCCAGGGGAGAGGCTACACCTTC; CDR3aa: CASSQAQGRGYTF
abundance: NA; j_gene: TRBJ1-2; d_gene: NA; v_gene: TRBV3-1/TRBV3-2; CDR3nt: TGTGCCAGCAGCCAAGATCAAGGGGGCTATGGCTACACCTTC; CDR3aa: CASSQDQGGYGYTF
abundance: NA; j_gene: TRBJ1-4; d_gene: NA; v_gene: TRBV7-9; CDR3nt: TGTGCCAGCAGCTCAAGCGATCTGGGAAAACTGTTTTTT; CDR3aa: CASSSSDLGKLFF
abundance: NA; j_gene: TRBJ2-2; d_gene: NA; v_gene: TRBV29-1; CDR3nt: TGCAGCGTTGACAGGGGAAACACCGGGGAGCTGTTTTTT; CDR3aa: CSVDRGNTGELFF
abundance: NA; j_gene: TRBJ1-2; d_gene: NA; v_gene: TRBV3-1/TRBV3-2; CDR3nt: TGTGCCAGCAGCCAAGAGGCAGGGTACTATGGCTACACCTTC; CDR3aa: CASSQEAGYYGYTF
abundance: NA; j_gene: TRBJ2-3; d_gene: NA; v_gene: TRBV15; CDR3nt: TGTGCCACCAGCAGCCGGGCCACTCTGTCCGATACGCAGTATTTT; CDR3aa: CATSSRATLSDTQYF
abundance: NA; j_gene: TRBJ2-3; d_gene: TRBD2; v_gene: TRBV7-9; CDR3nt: TGTGCCAGCAGCTTAGCCTTGGCGGGGGGGCTCACAGATACGCAGTATTTT; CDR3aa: CASSLALAGGLTDTQYF
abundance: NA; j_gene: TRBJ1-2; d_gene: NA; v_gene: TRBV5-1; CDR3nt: TGCGCCAGCAGCTCGGGCCGTCTTGATGGCTACACCTTC; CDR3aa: CASSSGRLDGYTF
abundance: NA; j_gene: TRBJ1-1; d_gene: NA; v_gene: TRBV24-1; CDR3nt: TGTGCCACCAGTGATTTGCAACGGAGGGCCGGAGCTTTCTTT; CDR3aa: CATSDLQRRAGAFF
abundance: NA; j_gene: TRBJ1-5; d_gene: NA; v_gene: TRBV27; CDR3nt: TGTGCCAGCAGTTACCATGGGGGGGGCAATCAGCCCCAGCATTTT; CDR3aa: CASSYHGGGNQPQHF
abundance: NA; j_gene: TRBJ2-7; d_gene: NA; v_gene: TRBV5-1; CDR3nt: TGCGCCAGCAGCTATGGGGCGGGGGAGCAGTACTTC; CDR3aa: CASSYGAGEQYF
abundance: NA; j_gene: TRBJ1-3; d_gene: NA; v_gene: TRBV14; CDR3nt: TGTGCCAGCAGCCAAGCCAACACCATATATTTT; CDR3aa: CASSQANTIYF
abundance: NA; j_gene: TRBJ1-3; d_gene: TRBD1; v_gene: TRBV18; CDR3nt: TGTGCCAGCTCACCAGGAAGCTTGGGACAGGGAAACACCATATATTTT; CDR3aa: CASSPGSLGQGNTIYF
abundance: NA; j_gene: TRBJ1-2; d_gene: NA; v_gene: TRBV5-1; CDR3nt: TGCGCCAGCAGCGAGTTGGGGGGGACTCTCTATGGCTACACCTTC; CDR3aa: CASSELGGTLYGYTF
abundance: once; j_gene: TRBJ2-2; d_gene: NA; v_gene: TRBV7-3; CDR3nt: TGTGCCAGCAGCTTAAGCCCGGCGAGGGGAGACACCGGGGAGCTGTTTTTT; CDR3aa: CASSLSPARGDTGELFF
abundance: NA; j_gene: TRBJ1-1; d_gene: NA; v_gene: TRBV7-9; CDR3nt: TGTGCCAGCTGCCCGGCGGGCATGAACACTGAAGCTTTCTTT; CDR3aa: CASCPAGMNTEAFF
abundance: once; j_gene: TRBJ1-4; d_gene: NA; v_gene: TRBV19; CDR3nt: TGTGCCAGTAGTATTGCTAGGGGCGACGGAAAACTGTTTTTT; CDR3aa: CASSIARGDGKLFF
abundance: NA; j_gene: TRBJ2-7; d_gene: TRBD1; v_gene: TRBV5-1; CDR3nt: TGCGCCAGCAGCTTGGAGGGACAGGCTTCCTACGAGCAGTACTTC; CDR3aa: CASSLEGQASYEQYF
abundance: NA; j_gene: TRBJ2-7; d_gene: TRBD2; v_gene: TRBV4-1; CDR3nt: TGCGCCAGCAGCCAAGATCCAGCGGGGGGCATTTCCTACGAGCAGTACTTC; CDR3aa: CASSQDPAGGISYEQYF
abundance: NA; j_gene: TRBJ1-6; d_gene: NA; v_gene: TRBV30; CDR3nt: TGTGCCTGGAGCTTGGCGGGCGCGAGCTCCTATAATTCACCCCTCCACTTT; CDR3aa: CAWSLAGASSYNSPLHF
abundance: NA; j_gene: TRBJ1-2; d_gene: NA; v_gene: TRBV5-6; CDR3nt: TGTGCCAGCAGCTTGGCTCAGGGGAGTGGCTACACCTTC; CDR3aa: CASSLAQGSGYTF
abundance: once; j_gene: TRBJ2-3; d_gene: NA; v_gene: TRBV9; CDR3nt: TGTGCCAGCAGCGGCGGGGCCAGCCCAGATACGCAGTATTTT; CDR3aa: CASSGGASPDTQYF
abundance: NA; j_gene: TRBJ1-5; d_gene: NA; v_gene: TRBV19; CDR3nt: TGTGCCAGTAGCTTAGGATTCAGCCAGCCCCAGCATTTT; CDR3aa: CASSLGFSQPQHF
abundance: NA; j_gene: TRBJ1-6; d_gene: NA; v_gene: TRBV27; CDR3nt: TGTGCCAGCAGCCGGGCAGGGAATTTGTCACCCCTCCACTTT; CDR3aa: CASSRAGNLSPLHF
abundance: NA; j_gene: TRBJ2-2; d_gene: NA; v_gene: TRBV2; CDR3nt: TGTGCCAGCAAAAGGGACACGAACACCGGGGAGCTGTTTTTT; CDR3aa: CASKRDTNTGELFF
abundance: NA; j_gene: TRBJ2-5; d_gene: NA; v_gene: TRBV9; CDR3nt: TGTGCCAGCAGCGTAATGGGGTCTGGAGAGACCCAGTACTTC; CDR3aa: CASSVMGSGETQYF
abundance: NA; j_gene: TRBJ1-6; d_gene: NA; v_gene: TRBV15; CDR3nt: TGTGCCACCAGCAGAGAAGGACGCGGCTCACCCCTCCACTTT; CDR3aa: CATSREGRGSPLHF
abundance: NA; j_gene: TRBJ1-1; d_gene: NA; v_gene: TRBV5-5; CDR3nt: TGTGCCAGCAGCTTGGAAATACAGGACACTGAAGCTTTCTTT; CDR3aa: CASSLEIQDTEAFF
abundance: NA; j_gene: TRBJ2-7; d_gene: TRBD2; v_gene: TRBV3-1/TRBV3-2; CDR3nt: TGTGCCAGCAACTTGCGGGGGAACGACGAGCAGTACTTC; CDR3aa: CASNLRGNDEQYF
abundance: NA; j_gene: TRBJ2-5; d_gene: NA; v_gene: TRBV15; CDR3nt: TGTGCCACCAGCAGAGAGCAACCCCAAGAGACCCAGTACTTC; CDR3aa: CATSREQPQETQYF
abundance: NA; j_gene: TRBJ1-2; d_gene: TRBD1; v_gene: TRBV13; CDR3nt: TGTGCCAGCAGCTCCCGGGACAGTAACTATGGCTACACCTTC; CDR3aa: CASSSRDSNYGYTF
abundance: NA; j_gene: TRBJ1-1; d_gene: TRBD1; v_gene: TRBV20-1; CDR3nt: TGCAGTGCTACTGACCTGGGACAGGGGAAGAAGAACACTGAAGCTTTCTTT; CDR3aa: CSATDLGQGKKNTEAFF
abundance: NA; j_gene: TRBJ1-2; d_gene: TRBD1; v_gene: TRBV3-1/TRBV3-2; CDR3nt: TGTGCCAGCAGCCCGACAGGGGACTATGGCTACACCTTC; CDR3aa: CASSPTGDYGYTF
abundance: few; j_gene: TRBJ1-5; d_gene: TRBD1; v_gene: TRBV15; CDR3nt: TGTGCCACCAGCAGAGATAAGGGACAGGGAACTCAGCCCCAGCATTTT; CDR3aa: CATSRDKGQGTQPQHF
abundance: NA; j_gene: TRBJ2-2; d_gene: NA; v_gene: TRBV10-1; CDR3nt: TGCGCCAGCAGAGTCGAGGCCGGGGAGCTGTTTTTT; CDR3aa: CASRVEAGELFF
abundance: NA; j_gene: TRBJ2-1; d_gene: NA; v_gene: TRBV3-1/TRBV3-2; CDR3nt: TGTGCCAGCAGCCAAGGAGGGGGCAATGAGCAGTTCTTC; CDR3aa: CASSQGGGNEQFF
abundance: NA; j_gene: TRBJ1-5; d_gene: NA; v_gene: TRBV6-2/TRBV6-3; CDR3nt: TGTGCCAGCAGCTTACAGGGACGGGGGAGCAATCAGCCCCAGCATTTT; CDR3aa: CASSLQGRGSNQPQHF
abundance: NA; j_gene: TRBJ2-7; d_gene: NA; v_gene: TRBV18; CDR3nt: TGTGCCAGCTCACCGCACCCCCCGGGCACCCCCCACGAGCAGTACTTC; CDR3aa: CASSPHPPGTPHEQYF
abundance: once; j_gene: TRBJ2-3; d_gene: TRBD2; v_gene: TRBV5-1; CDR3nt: TGCGCCAGCAGCTCCGGACTAGCGGGGGGCACAGATACGCAGTATTTT; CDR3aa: CASSSGLAGGTDTQYF
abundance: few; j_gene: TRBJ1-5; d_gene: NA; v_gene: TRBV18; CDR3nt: TGTGCCAGCTCACCAGGGGGGGTGACTAATCAGCCCCAGCATTTT; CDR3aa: CASSPGGVTNQPQHF
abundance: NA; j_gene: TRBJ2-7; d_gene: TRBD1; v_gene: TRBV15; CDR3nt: TGTGCCACCAGCAGCTTTGCCGGGACAGGTTCCTACGAGCAGTACTTC; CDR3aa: CATSSFAGTGSYEQYF
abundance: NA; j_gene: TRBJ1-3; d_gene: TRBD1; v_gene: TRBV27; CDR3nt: TGTGCCAGCAGCCGACAGGGCGTCTCTGGAAACACCATATATTTT; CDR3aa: CASSRQGVSGNTIYF
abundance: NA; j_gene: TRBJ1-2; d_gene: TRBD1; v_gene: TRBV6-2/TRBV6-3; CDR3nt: TGTGCCAGCAGTCTACCGTCACAGGGGTTCGAGTACTATGGCTACACCTTC; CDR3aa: CASSLPSQGFEYYGYTF
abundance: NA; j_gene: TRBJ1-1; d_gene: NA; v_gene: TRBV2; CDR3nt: TGTGCCAGCAGGGTGGACCCGGGAGCAGGGACTGAAGCTTTCTTT; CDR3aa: CASRVDPGAGTEAFF
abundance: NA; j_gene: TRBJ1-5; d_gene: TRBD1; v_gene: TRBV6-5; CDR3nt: TGTGCCAGCAGGCCGACAGGGGATCAGCCCCAGCATTTT; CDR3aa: CASRPTGDQPQHF
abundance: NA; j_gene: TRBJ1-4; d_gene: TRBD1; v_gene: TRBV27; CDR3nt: TGTGCCAGCAGTGCCGGGACAGGGGGTGAAAAACTGTTTTTT; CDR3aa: CASSAGTGGEKLFF
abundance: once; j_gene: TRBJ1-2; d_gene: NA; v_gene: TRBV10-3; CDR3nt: TGTGCCATCAATGGGGGAGCTAACTATGGCTACACCTTC; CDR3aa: CAINGGANYGYTF
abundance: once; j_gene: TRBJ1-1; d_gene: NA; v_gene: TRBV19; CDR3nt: TGTGCCAGTAACTCAGCCGCCGGGACAGAAGCTTTCTTT; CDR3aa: CASNSAAGTEAFF
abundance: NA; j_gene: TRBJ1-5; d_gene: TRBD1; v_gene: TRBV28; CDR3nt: TGTGCCAGCAGTACCCTGGGACAGGGATTTCAGCCCCAGCATTTT; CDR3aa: CASSTLGQGFQPQHF